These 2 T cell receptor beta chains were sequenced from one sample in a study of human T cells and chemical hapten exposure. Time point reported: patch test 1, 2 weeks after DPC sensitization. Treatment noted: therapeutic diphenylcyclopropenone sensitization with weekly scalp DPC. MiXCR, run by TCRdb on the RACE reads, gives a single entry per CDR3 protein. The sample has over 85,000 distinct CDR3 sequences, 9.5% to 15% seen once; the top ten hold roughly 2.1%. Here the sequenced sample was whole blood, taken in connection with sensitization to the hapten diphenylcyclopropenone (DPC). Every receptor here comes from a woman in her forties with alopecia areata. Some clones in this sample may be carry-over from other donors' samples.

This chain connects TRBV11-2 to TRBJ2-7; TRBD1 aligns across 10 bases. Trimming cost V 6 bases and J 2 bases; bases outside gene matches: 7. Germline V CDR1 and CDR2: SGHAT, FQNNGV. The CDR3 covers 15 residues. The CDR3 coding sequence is TGTGCCAGCAGTGCCGGGGACAGGGGCGCCTACGAGCAGTACTTC. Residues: CASSAGDRGAYEQYF.

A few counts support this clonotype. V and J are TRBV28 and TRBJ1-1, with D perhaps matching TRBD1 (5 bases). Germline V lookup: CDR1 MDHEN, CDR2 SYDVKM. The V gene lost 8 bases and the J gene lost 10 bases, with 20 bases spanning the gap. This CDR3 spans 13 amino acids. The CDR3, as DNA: TGTGCCAGCGAAGTCCCGGACACTAGCCGAGCTTTCTTT. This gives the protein CASEVPDTSRAFF.